This entry describes one TCR beta chain. This entry is derived from a study of blood T cell repertoires in COVID-19. Study summary: Samples came from the United States, Italy and Spain, spanning acute and convalescent COVID-19. Sample material is recorded as cDNA or gDNA derived from T cells, B-cell-depleted T cells, or PBMCs.

With 0 bases clipped from V and 5 bases from J, the junction kept 13 bases outside the gene matches. The CDR3 covers 18 residues. Germline loops: CDR1 SGHRS, CDR2 YFSETQ. Per the authors' pipeline: Amplification with reference gene primers provided the estimates of nucleated cell counts. Produced via immunoSEQ multiplex PCR; TCRdb's table is partial and in-frame only. V and J calls and clone size are as listed in that table; D and trimming were resolved from the DNA. The table has approximately 350,000 clones, around 90% seen once. The J gene is TRBJ1-1, the V gene TRBV5-1, with TRBD1 identical over 10 bases. The receptor was derived from a man in his forties with acute or convalescent COVID-19. Sequencing was done on a sample of peripheral blood. For the CDR3, the DNA is TGCGCCAGCAGCTTGGCCAGGGACAGGGGCCCCGGTCTGACTGAAGCTTTCTTT. It encodes CASSLARDRGPGLTEAFF.